These 21 T cell receptor beta chains were sequenced from one sample in a study of sequential checkpoint blockade in melanoma. Assay used: immunoSEQ multiplex PCR; TCRdb lists only in-frame clones, some missing. The table lists some 4,700 clones, about 26% of them singletons. The treatment is: randomized to nivolumab then ipilimumab (arm A) or the reverse (arm B). The specimen comprised tumor tissue (inferred from file names), sampled from a patient given nivolumab and ipilimumab in sequence. These receptors all stem from a human donor with melanoma.

This clone was seen a handful of times. V gene TRBV6-8 combines with J gene TRBJ2-5, with 7 bases that match TRBD1. Trimming cost V 6 bases and J 8 bases; bases outside gene matches: 15. Germline CDR1 MNHGY, CDR2 SAAAGT. The CDR3 spans 15 residues. CDR3 nucleotides: TGTGCCAGCAGCAAAGGGACAGAGGGTTTGAGAACCCAGTACTTC. This translates into CASSKGTEGLRTQYF.

This clone was observed at least ten times. The chain uses TRBV11-3 and TRBJ2-5, with D possibly TRBD2 on 5 matching bases. Looked up from germline, CDR1 is SGHNT and CDR2 is YENEEA. The V end lost 1 base, the J end lost 4 bases, and 10 bases lay between the germline ends. CDR3 length: 14 amino acids. CDR3 loop: CASSLGTQRETQYF. In nucleotides, the CDR3 is TGTGCCAGCAGCTTAGGGACTCAAAGAGAGACCCAGTACTTC.

This clone turned up a few times. The chain carries TRBV7-6 and TRBJ2-3, with 10 bases aligning to TRBD2. The germline V gene encodes CDR1 SGHVS and CDR2 FNYEAQ. The CDR3 extends over 17 amino acids. V shed 1 base and J 3 bases; nucleotides not matched to a gene: 7. The DNA of the CDR3 is TGTGCCAGCAGCTTAGGCGCTAGCGGGAGAGGTACAGATACGCAGTATTTT. Translation: CASSLGASGRGTDTQYF. The full variable domain, with the rest looked up from reference TRBV7-6 and TRBJ2-3, is GAGVSQSPRYKVTKRGQDVALRCDPISGHVSLYWYRQALGQGPEFLTYFNYEAQQDKSGLPNDRFSAERPEGSISTLTIQRTEQRDSAMYRCASSLGASGRGTDTQYFGPGTRLTVL.

This clone was seen a few times. This sequence joins TRBV6-8 and TRBJ2-3; D perhaps matches TRBD2 (5 bases). Germline V CDR1 and CDR2: MNHGY, SAAAGT. There are 15 residues in the CDR3. The V end lost 5 bases, the J end lost 0 bases, and 12 bases lay between the germline ends. The DNA for the CDR3 is TGTGCCAGCAGTGCGAACCCGGGGAGCACAGATACGCAGTATTTT. Residues: CASSANPGSTDTQYF.

This clone was counted only a few times. This chain uses TRBV10-3 with TRBJ2-3; 9 bases are shared with TRBD2. CDR1 is ENHRY and CDR2 is SYGVKD in the germline V gene. J lost 1 base, V lost 6 bases, and 5 bases had no gene match. This CDR3 has 15 residues. The CDR3 coding sequence is TGTGCCATCAGAGCCGCGGGAGGGGGCACAGATACGCAGTATTTT. Amino acid sequence: CAIRAAGGGTDTQYF.

This clone was picked up a small number of times. The chain uses TRBV6-8 and TRBJ1-4, with 9 nucleotides matching TRBD1. V lost 7 bases to trimming and J lost 3 bases; unmatched junction nucleotides: 3. In germline, CDR1 is MNHGY, CDR2 SAAAGT. This CDR3 is 14 amino acids long. CDR3 nucleotide sequence: TGTGCCAGCATTGGGACAGGGCCTAATGAAAAACTGTTTTTT. It translates to CASIGTGPNEKLFF.

Only a few counts were recorded for this clone. The rearrangement uses TRBV6-8 and TRBJ2-5; 13 nucleotides align to TRBD2. The germline gives CDR1 MNHGY, CDR2 SAAAGT. Losses at the gene ends were 7 bases for V and 1 base for J; bases not matched to a gene: 9. The CDR3 is 17 amino acids. Here the CDR3 DNA reads TGTGCCAGCACTGAAAGGGGACTAGCGGGATTCCAAGAGACCCAGTACTTC. This codes for CASTERGLAGFQETQYF.

The rearrangement uses TRBV5-1 and TRBJ2-3; 11 bases match TRBD2. V dropped 2 bases and J dropped 4; count of bases not matched to a gene: 3. The CDR3 is 15 residues long. CDR1 is SGHRS, CDR2 YFSETQ, per germline. The CDR3 sequence is CASSFSGRGADTQYF. The CDR3, as DNA: TGCGCCAGCAGCTTTAGCGGGAGGGGAGCAGATACGCAGTATTTT. The entire variable domain, with the rest obtained from reference TRBV5-1 and TRBJ2-3, is as follows: KAGVTQTPRYLIKTRGQQVTLSCSPISGHRSVSWYQQTPGQGLQFLFEYFSETQRNKGNFPGRFSGRQFSNSRSEMNVSTLELGDSALYLCASSFSGRGADTQYFGPGTRLTVL.

The V and J genes are TRBV9 and TRBJ2-1, with 14 bases identical to TRBD2. The V gene end was trimmed by 3 bases and the J gene end by 8 bases; junction bases not matched to a gene: 4. CDR1 is SGDLS, CDR2 YYNGEE, per germline. This CDR3 spans 15 amino acids. In DNA, the CDR3 is TGTGCCAGCAGCGAAGGGACTAGCGGGAGCTATGAGCAGTTCTTC. This sequence encodes CASSEGTSGSYEQFF.

The gene calls are TRBV28 and TRBJ1-1; D ambiguous. Germline CDR1 MDHEN, CDR2 SYDVKM. This CDR3 has 12 amino acids. Trimming removed 7 bases at V and 9 bases at J, with 15 bases between. The CDR3 nucleotides are TGTGCCAGCACTCTCCCGGGTACCAAAGCTTTCTTT. Its translation is CASTLPGTKAFF.

V and J are TRBV23-1 and TRBJ2-1; D is ambiguous. TRBV23-1 has ORF status, its function being uncertain. Trimming pared 6 bases from V and 6 bases from J, leaving 12 bases between. The length of the CDR3 is 13 residues. The CDR3 DNA reads TGCGCCAGCAGCTCCAAGGGTGTCAATGAGCAGTTCTTC. Translated: CASSSKGVNEQFF.

This clone was detected many times. V usage is TRBV11-3 and J usage is TRBJ1-4, with D tentatively TRBD1 (5 bases). The V gene lost 5 bases and the J gene lost 3 bases, with 10 bases spanning the gap. CDR3 length equals 14 residues. Germline V lookup: CDR1 SGHNT, CDR2 YENEEA. The DNA for the CDR3 is TGTGCCAGCAGCCGGGACGGATCTAATGAAAAACTGTTTTTT. It translates to CASSRDGSNEKLFF.

This rearrangement joins TRBV18 to TRBJ1-1, with D possibly matching TRBD1 (6 bases). The length of the CDR3 is 15 residues. V lost 5 bases to trimming and J lost 4 bases, with 17 bases between them. The germline CDR1 and CDR2 sequences are KGHSH and LQKENI. DNA for the CDR3: TGTGCCAGCTCAACGGAGGTGGGGGGGCTCACTGAAGCTTTCTTT. Protein: CASSTEVGGLTEAFF.

This chain joins TRBV6-8 and TRBJ1-1; D might be TRBD1 (5 bases). The CDR3 runs 13 residues. V lost 2 bases and J 6 bases, leaving 10 bases between the germline ends. CDR1 MNHGY and CDR2 SAAAGT come from the germline V gene. CDR3 protein: CASSYLGAAEAFF. In DNA, the CDR3 is TGTGCCAGCAGTTACCTTGGGGCGGCTGAAGCTTTCTTT.

V gene TRBV5-1 combines with J gene TRBJ1-3, with a possible D match to TRBD1 (6 bases). Germline V gene data show CDR1 as SGHRS and CDR2 as YFSETQ. This CDR3 comprises 17 residues. The V and J ends lost 4 bases and 0 bases respectively, with 17 bases between them. The CDR3 DNA is TGCGCCAGCAGCCCAATGGTGGACAGACGCTCTGGAAACACCATATATTTT. Its translation: CASSPMVDRRSGNTIYF.

The chain joins TRBV5-1 to TRBJ1-1; TRBD1 might be the D (5 bases). V dropped 2 bases and J dropped 8 bases, with 16 bases sitting between them. The CDR3 is made up of 14 amino acids. The germline V gene has CDR1 SGHRS and CDR2 YFSETQ. CDR3 sequence: CASSFRDVAGEAFF. The CDR3 DNA reads TGCGCCAGCAGCTTCCGGGACGTCGCGGGGGAAGCTTTCTTT.

By share of the sample, this clone is medium-sized. The chain links TRBV9 to TRBJ2-1; the match to TRBD2 covers 8 bases. V shed 2 bases, J shed 2 bases, and the junction held 3 bases outside the gene matches. The CDR3 contains 15 residues. Germline V gives CDR1 SGDLS, CDR2 YYNGEE. CDR3 sequence (DNA): TGTGCCAGCAGCGTTAGCGGGACCACCTACAATGAGCAGTTCTTC. This sequence encodes CASSVSGTTYNEQFF.

In its sample, this clone ranks as hyperexpanded. The chain links TRBV18 to TRBJ2-1; 11 bases map to TRBD2. The CDR3 is 16 amino acids. The germline V gene has CDR1 KGHSH and CDR2 LQKENI. V dropped 1 base and J dropped 3; count of bases not matched to a gene: 2. The CDR3, as DNA: TGTGCCAGCTCACCACTGGGACTAGCGGACTACAATGAGCAGTTCTTC. Its protein is CASSPLGLADYNEQFF. The variable domain in full, with the rest retrieved from reference TRBV18 and TRBJ2-1, is NAGVMQNPRHLVRRRGQEARLRCSPMKGHSHVYWYRQLPEEGLKFMVYLQKENIIDESGMPKERFSAEFPKEGPSILRIQQVVRGDSAAYFCASSPLGLADYNEQFFGPGTRLTVL.

In this sample, this clone turned up a few times. CDR3 protein: CASSSTGGNEKLFF. Here the CDR3 DNA reads TGTGCCAGCAGCTCTACTGGGGGTAATGAAAAACTGTTTTTT. The gene calls are TRBV28 and TRBJ1-4; possibly TRBD1 for D (5 bases). The CDR3 has 14 amino acids. The germline V gene encodes CDR1 MDHEN and CDR2 SYDVKM. V lost 6 bases to trimming and J lost 4 bases, with 12 bases between them.

This clone occurred a few times. The chain links TRBV19 to TRBJ2-6; the D is unclear. V lost 1 base, J lost 2 bases, and 6 bases lay in between. Germline assignment: CDR1 LNHDA and CDR2 SQIVND (reference sequence). CDR3 length: 15 residues. The CDR3 sequence is CASSIGLAGANVLTF. In DNA, the CDR3 is TGTGCCAGTAGTATAGGACTGGCTGGGGCCAACGTCCTGACTTTC.

This clone is termed hyperexpanded. J is TRBJ2-5 and V is TRBV11-3; the match to TRBD2 covers 10 bases. CDR3 size: 16 residues. V lost 2 bases and J lost 4; bases outside the gene matches: 7. From germline, CDR1 is SGHNT and CDR2 YENEEA. CDR3 DNA: TGTGCCAGCAGCTTACCCCAAGCGGGAGGGCCAGAGACCCAGTACTTC. It codes for CASSLPQAGGPETQYF.